Listed here are 15 T cell receptor beta chains from one sample, sequenced in a study of Ad26.COV2.S vaccination and SARS-CoV-2 variants. The protocol was immunoSEQ multiplex PCR, while the TCRdb copy is restricted to in-frame clones and leaves out a portion. This repertoire shows some 500,000 clones, roughly nine tenths found once; its top ten account for around 2.5%. Treatment given: 19 received Ad26.COV2.S at low or high dose, single or two shots; 5 received placebo; per-sample allocation not given. At day 63 after the first vaccine or placebo injection, samples were drawn. The material was peripheral blood, obtained in a trial of Ad26.COV2.S vaccine versus placebo. The receptors derive from a person between 18 and 65 years old who received the Ad26.COV2.S COVID-19 vaccine or a placebo.

This sequence joins TRBV4-2 and TRBJ1-2; the D gene is possibly TRBD1 (5 bases). The CDR3 covers 18 residues. Deletions cut 0 bases from V and 0 bases from J, with 17 bases between. Germline CDR1 is LGHNA and CDR2 is YNFKEQ. The DNA of the CDR3 is TGTGCCAGCAGCCAAGAACCATCTGGGGCAGTAGCTAACTATGGCTACACCTTC. This translates into CASSQEPSGAVANYGYTF.

This chain connects TRBV27 to TRBJ1-3; maybe TRBD1 (6 bases). This CDR3 comprises 16 residues. Germline CDR1 and CDR2: MNHEY and SMNVEV (reference sequence). Trimming stripped 2 bases from V and 4 bases from J, with 15 bases between. CDR3 bases: TGTGCCAGCAGTTTAAAGCCACAGGGTTCCGGAAACACCATATATTTT. This codes for CASSLKPQGSGNTIYF.

The chain carries TRBV5-6 and TRBJ2-7, with 9 bases fitting TRBD1. The V segment lost 5 bases and the J segment 4 bases; nucleotides outside the gene matches: 1. The length of the CDR3 is 12 residues. Per the germline V gene, CDR1 is SGHDT and CDR2 is YYEEEE. The CDR3 spells CASRGTGYEQYF. The CDR3 DNA reads TGTGCCAGCAGAGGGACAGGGTACGAGCAGTACTTC.

The chain carries TRBV4-2 and TRBJ1-3; D uncertain. Trimming pared 9 bases from V and 0 bases from J, leaving 12 bases between. This CDR3 has 14 residues. Germline V lookup: CDR1 LGHNA, CDR2 YNFKEQ. The chain's CDR3 is CARISADSGNTIYF. In DNA, the CDR3 is TGTGCCAGGATCTCAGCTGACTCTGGAAACACCATATATTTT.

The chain recombines TRBV29-1 with TRBJ1-2; tentative D call: TRBD1 (6 bases). The germline CDR1 and CDR2 sequences are SQVTM and ANQGSEA. V gave up 3 bases and J gave up 4 bases, with 12 bases separating them. CDR3 length: 13 amino acids. DNA of the CDR3: TGCAGCGTTGAGGTCAGGGGTGCCTATGGCTACACCTTC. It translates to CSVEVRGAYGYTF.

V and J are TRBV11-3 and TRBJ2-1; 10 nucleotides match TRBD2. The CDR3 has 15 amino acids. CDR1 and CDR2 from the germline V gene are SGHNT and YENEEA. Trimming took 4 bases from V and 5 from J; bases not matched to a gene: 5. The CDR3 DNA follows: TGTGCCAGCAGCTCGAGGAGCGGGAGGGACAATGAGCAGTTCTTC. It translates to CASSSRSGRDNEQFF.

This clone was recorded a few times. CDR3 coding DNA: TGTGCCAGCAGACTTGCCGGGAACAACTACGAGCAGTACTTC. Translation gives CASRLAGNNYEQYF. The rearrangement uses TRBV6-6 and TRBJ2-7; D possibly corresponds to TRBD2 (5 bases). The germline V and J ends were trimmed by 6 bases and 3 bases, with 15 bases remaining between them. The CDR3 runs 14 residues. Germline V lookup: CDR1 MNHNY, CDR2 SVGAGI (reference sequence).

The chain is built from TRBV30 and TRBJ2-4, with D uncertain. This CDR3 contains 14 residues. The V end lost 5 bases, the J end lost 0 bases, and 11 bases lay between the germline ends. Germline assignment: CDR1 GTSNPN and CDR2 SVGIG (reference sequence). CDR3 loop: CAWAQPLAKNIQYF. DNA for the CDR3: TGTGCCTGGGCACAGCCTCTAGCCAAAAACATTCAGTACTTC.

The rearrangement links TRBV6-2 or TRBV6-3 to TRBJ2-7; D remains ambiguous. Trimming cost V 5 bases and J 9 bases, with 17 bases left between them. This CDR3 spans 13 amino acids. Germline V gene data show CDR1 as MNHEY and CDR2 as SVGEGT. CDR3: CASSKGGLTVQYV. DNA for the CDR3: TGTGCCAGCAGTAAGGGTGGCCTTACGGTGCAGTACGTC.

V and J are TRBV18 and TRBJ2-2; 8 positions agree with TRBD1. Germline values: CDR1 KGHSH, CDR2 LQKENI. V was pared by 3 bases and J by 9 bases, with 6 bases of the junction left unmatched. The CDR3 spans 14 residues. CDR3 sequence reads: CASSPGQGMRELFF. The DNA of the CDR3 is TGTGCCAGCTCACCCGGACAGGGCATGCGGGAGCTGTTTTTT.

The chain combines TRBV24-1 with TRBJ1-2; TRBD1 is a possible D gene (6 bases). Germline V gene sequence: CDR1 KGHDR, CDR2 SFDVKD. This CDR3 has 14 amino acids. V lost 3 bases, J lost 0 bases, and 7 bases lay in between. CDR3 sequence reads: CATSDTGSNYGYTF. CDR3 coding DNA: TGTGCCACCAGTGATACAGGGTCTAACTATGGCTACACCTTC.

The rearrangement links TRBV18 to TRBJ2-7; D remains unclear. V shed 1 base and J shed 0 bases, with 10 bases lying between them. The CDR3 spans 15 residues. Germline CDR1 and CDR2: KGHSH and LQKENI. The CDR3 nucleotides are TGTGCCAGCTCACCACGGACCGAAGCCTCCTACGAGCAGTACTTC. Protein: CASSPRTEASYEQYF.

The chain links TRBV5-1 to TRBJ1-3; no reliable D call. With 0 bases removed from V and 11 bases from J, the gap between germline ends came to 12 bases. The CDR3 contains 13 residues. Germline CDR1 and CDR2: SGHRS and YFSETQ. CDR3 DNA: TGCGCCAGCAGCTTGGCCTCGGAAGCTGCCATATATTTT. Its translation: CASSLASEAAIYF.

This clone was recorded only once. The same CDR3 arises from other DNA sequences in this sample as well. V usage is TRBV5-1 and J usage is TRBJ1-3; D gene uncertain. There are 13 residues in the CDR3. The V end was cut by 4 bases, the J end by 4 bases, with 9 bases between. Germline values: CDR1 SGHRS, CDR2 YFSETQ. CDR3 in amino acids: CASSLGSGNTIYF. The CDR3 coding sequence is TGCGCCAGCAGCCTCGGGTCAGGAAACACCATATATTTT.

Only one count was recorded for this clone. Additional DNA sequences in this sample encode the identical CDR3. This chain connects TRBV12-3 or TRBV12-4 to TRBJ1-2; 9 bases fit TRBD1. V shed 3 bases and J 7 bases; nucleotides not matched to a gene: 3. The CDR3 is 13 amino acids. CDR3 protein: CASSLGQGGGYTF. The CDR3 DNA follows: TGTGCCAGCAGTTTGGGACAGGGAGGTGGCTACACCTTC.